This entry lists 24 T cell receptor beta chains sequenced from one sample in a study of technical replicates of blood from a handful of donors. Libraries were prepared by immunoSEQ multiplex PCR; TCRdb keeps only in-frame clonotypes and omits some of them. Of about 97,000 clones detected, around 96% appear once; the ten largest clones hold roughly 0.19%. Sequencing was done on a sample of T cells isolated from PBMCs. The source of these receptors is a human donor in good health.

This clone is a singleton in its sample. The chain couples TRBV4-2 to TRBJ1-3; D uncertain. There are 17 residues in the CDR3. Germline-derived CDR1 and CDR2 are LGHNA and YNFKEQ. V was trimmed by 0 bases and J by 4 bases, leaving 16 bases between them. As DNA, the CDR3 is TGTGCCAGCAGCCAAGACACCTCCTTACTGCGAGGAAACACCATATATTTT. Amino acids: CASSQDTSLLRGNTIYF.

J is TRBJ1-2 and V is TRBV20-1, with D possibly being TRBD1 (6 bases). CDR1 and CDR2 from the germline V gene are DFQATT and SNEGSKA (reference sequence). The ends were cut back, 5 bases at V and 7 bases at J, with 11 bases in the middle. This CDR3 is 11 amino acids long. The CDR3 protein is CSASSRGGYTF. The CDR3 DNA is TGCAGTGCTTCGAGCAGGGGTGGCTACACCTTC.

The CDR3 reads CASSHEVAGGRNEQFF. The DNA for the CDR3 is TGTGCCAGCAGCCATGAAGTAGCGGGAGGGCGGAATGAGCAGTTCTTC. The chain recombines TRBV4-2 with TRBJ2-1, with 11 bases fitting TRBD2. Germline CDR1 is LGHNA and CDR2 is YNFKEQ. The trim removed 3 bases at V and 7 bases at J, leaving 8 bases unmatched. The CDR3 contains 16 residues.

This sequence joins TRBV14 and TRBJ1-3, with TRBD1 identical over 7 bases. Trimming took 1 base from V and 0 from J; bases not matched to a gene: 6. Germline-derived CDR1 and CDR2 are SGHDN and FVKESK. This CDR3 has 17 amino acids. DNA for the CDR3: TGTGCCAGCAGCCAAGTTTTCGGGACAGACTCTGGAAACACCATATATTTT. As protein: CASSQVFGTDSGNTIYF.

CDR3 loop: CASSLERTSGNTIYF. For the CDR3, the DNA is TGTGCCAGCAGTTTGGAGAGAACCTCTGGAAACACCATATATTTT. This chain connects TRBV2 to TRBJ1-3; no clear D gene. V was clipped by 5 bases and J by 0 bases, with 11 bases between them. This CDR3 has 15 residues. Looked up from germline, CDR1 is SNHLY and CDR2 is FYNNEI.

The rearrangement links TRBV6-5 to TRBJ2-5; no definite D call. CDR1 MNHEY and CDR2 SVGAGI come from the germline V gene. Trimming took off 2 bases at V and 2 bases at J, with 3 bases between the two ends. The CDR3 runs 12 residues. CDR3 region: CASSYPQETQYF. CDR3 nucleotides: TGTGCCAGCAGTTACCCACAAGAGACCCAGTACTTC.

J is TRBJ2-1 and V is TRBV5-3; no firm D call. TRBV5-3 is flagged as an ORF with uncertain function. This CDR3 region has 14 residues. Deletions cut 2 bases from V and 2 bases from J, with 8 bases between. The CDR3 DNA is TGTGCCAGAAGCTTACCGGGTACCTACAATGAGCAGTTCTTC. As protein: CARSLPGTYNEQFF.

CDR3 loop: CASVRSRGPNNEQFF. Written as DNA, the CDR3 is TGTGCCAGTGTTCGATCCCGGGGTCCCAACAATGAGCAGTTCTTC. The chain combines TRBV19 with TRBJ2-1, with D maybe TRBD2 (5 bases). Trimming removed 8 bases at V and 5 bases at J, with 19 bases between. CDR1 LNHDA and CDR2 SQIVND come from the germline V gene (reference sequence). The length of the CDR3 is 15 residues.

The rearrangement joins TRBV2 to TRBJ1-6; no clear D. The V and J ends lost 6 bases and 7 bases respectively, with 16 bases between them. Germline assignment: CDR1 SNHLY and CDR2 FYNNEI. The CDR3 loop spans 15 amino acids. Here the CDR3 DNA reads TGTGCCAGCAGAGAGGACCAAGGCGGGAATTCACCCCTCCACTTT. Protein sequence: CASREDQGGNSPLHF.

This clone showed up just once. V and J are TRBV25-1 and TRBJ2-2; D might be TRBD2 (6 bases). CDR3 size: 15 residues. The V end was cut by 4 bases, the J end by 4 bases, with 13 bases between. CDR1 and CDR2 from the germline V gene are MGHDK and SYGVNS. DNA for the CDR3: TGTGCCAGCAGTGTGGGACTGTTACCCACCGGGGAGCTGTTTTTT. Translated, it gives CASSVGLLPTGELFF.

This clone was observed a single time. This rearrangement joins TRBV9 to TRBJ2-2; TRBD2 agrees at 11 bases. V shed 3 bases, J shed 5 bases, and the junction held 3 bases outside the gene matches. CDR3 length: 15 amino acids. Germline V CDR1 and CDR2: SGDLS, YYNGEE. CDR3: CASSEVAGGTGELFF. The CDR3 coding sequence is TGTGCCAGCAGCGAAGTAGCGGGGGGGACCGGGGAGCTGTTTTTT.

The rearrangement joins TRBV19 to TRBJ2-3; TRBD1 might be the D (6 bases). CDR1 and CDR2 (germline): LNHDA, SQIVND (reference sequence). Deletions cut 3 bases from V and 3 bases from J, with 13 bases between. The CDR3 runs to 15 residues. The CDR3 sequence is CASSITQGRTDTQYF. Here the CDR3 DNA reads TGTGCCAGTAGTATCACACAGGGTAGGACAGATACGCAGTATTTT.

This chain joins TRBV28 and TRBJ2-1, with D maybe TRBD2 (7 bases). The length of the CDR3 is 16 residues. The V end lost 5 bases, the J end lost 6 bases, and 20 bases lay between the germline ends. Germline lookup yields CDR1 MDHEN and CDR2 SYDVKM. CDR3 protein: CASSVGGGRDGNEQFF. DNA of the CDR3: TGTGCCAGCAGTGTTGGGGGGGGCAGGGACGGCAATGAGCAGTTCTTC.

For the CDR3, the DNA is TGTGCCAGCAGCTCTCTCAGCACAGATACGCAGTATTTT. It is translated as CASSSLSTDTQYF. The chain is built from TRBV5-6 and TRBJ2-3; no definite D call. This CDR3 is 13 amino acids long. Germline V lookup: CDR1 SGHDT, CDR2 YYEEEE. V was shortened by 3 bases and J by 0 bases, with 5 bases between the two germline ends.

The J gene is TRBJ2-1, the V gene TRBV6-1; TRBD2 aligns across 12 bases. The CDR3 contains 15 residues. CDR1 is MNHNS and CDR2 is SASEGT in the germline V gene. The J segment lost 4 bases and the V segment lost 6 bases, leaving 4 bases of the junction unmatched. The CDR3 sequence: CASRLAGGIYNEQFF. DNA of the CDR3: TGTGCCAGCAGACTAGCGGGAGGTATTTACAATGAGCAGTTCTTC.

The chain has TRBV27 and TRBJ1-1, with 9 bases identical to TRBD1. The V gene end was trimmed by 7 bases and the J gene end by 7 bases; junction bases not matched to a gene: 13. CDR3 length: 15 amino acids. The germline V gene has CDR1 MNHEY and CDR2 SMNVEV (reference sequence). CDR3 residues: CASIAWGQGLIEAFF. CDR3 DNA sequence: TGTGCCAGCATCGCATGGGGACAGGGTCTGATTGAAGCTTTCTTT.

This rearrangement joins TRBV15 to TRBJ1-2, with 7 bases lining up with TRBD1. Germline CDR1 reads LNHNV; CDR2 reads YYDKDF (reference sequence). The length of the CDR3 is 16 residues. The V segment lost 3 bases and the J segment 4 bases; nucleotides outside the gene matches: 11. The CDR3 loop reads CATSSRVGTVSYGYTF. CDR3 nucleotide sequence: TGTGCCACCAGCAGTAGAGTCGGGACAGTCTCCTATGGCTACACCTTC.

The chain uses TRBV28 and TRBJ2-1; 8 bases match TRBD2. CDR3 length equals 14 residues. V lost 11 bases to trimming and J lost 4 bases; unmatched junction nucleotides: 10. Per the germline V gene, CDR1 is MDHEN and CDR2 is SYDVKM. The CDR3 here is CAGTSGSQYNEQFF. Here the CDR3 DNA reads TGTGCCGGCACGAGCGGGAGTCAGTACAATGAGCAGTTCTTC.

This chain joins TRBV5-4 and TRBJ2-7; 8 bases fit TRBD1. Germline values: CDR1 SGHNT, CDR2 YYREEE (reference sequence). The CDR3 spans 15 residues. V trimming: 5 bases; J trimming: 2 bases; junction bases outside the gene matches: 9. CDR3: CASRHETGVTYEQYF. The CDR3 nucleotides are TGTGCCAGCAGACACGAGACAGGGGTTACCTACGAGCAGTACTTC.

The chain couples TRBV30 to TRBJ1-1; 8 nucleotides line up with TRBD1. After removal of 5 bases from V and 3 bases from J, the junction contained 2 bases not matched to a gene. The germline CDR1 and CDR2 sequences are GTSNPN and SVGIG (reference sequence). The CDR3 is 12 amino acids. The CDR3, as DNA: TGTGCCTGGGGACAGGGTGACACTGAAGCTTTCTTT. This gives the protein CAWGQGDTEAFF.

CDR3 loop: CASSLEYQETQYF. DNA of the CDR3: TGTGCCAGCAGTCTAGAGTACCAAGAGACCCAGTACTTC. The V call is TRBV4-2, the J call TRBJ2-5; D is unresolved. Trimming shortened V by 6 bases and J by 0 bases, and 8 bases separated the two germline ends. The CDR3 is 13 residues long. From germline, CDR1 is LGHNA and CDR2 YNFKEQ.

This chain links TRBV5-1 with TRBJ2-3; tentative D call: TRBD2 (5 bases). Trimming took off 4 bases at V and 4 bases at J, with 13 bases between the two ends. CDR1 is SGHRS and CDR2 is YFSETQ in the germline V gene. The length of the CDR3 is 14 residues. CDR3 sequence reads: CASSLDPGADTQYF. The CDR3 DNA is TGCGCCAGCAGCCTCGACCCCGGGGCAGATACGCAGTATTTT. Together with reference TRBV5-1 and TRBJ2-3, the CDR3 gives the full variable domain: KAGVTQTPRYLIKTRGQQVTLSCSPISGHRSVSWYQQTPGQGLQFLFEYFSETQRNKGNFPGRFSGRQFSNSRSEMNVSTLELGDSALYLCASSLDPGADTQYFGPGTRLTVL.

This rearrangement joins TRBV6-4 to TRBJ1-2; 10 bases align to TRBD1. This CDR3 region has 15 residues. Germline CDR1 reads MRHNA; CDR2 reads SNTAGT. The V gene end was trimmed by 4 bases and the J gene end by 2 bases; junction bases not matched to a gene: 4. CDR3 residues: CASSGGQGVNYGYTF. The CDR3 region has the DNA TGTGCCAGCAGTGGTGGACAGGGGGTAAACTATGGCTACACCTTC.

The chain has TRBV29-1 and TRBJ2-5, with D possibly being TRBD2 (5 bases). Deletions cut 3 bases from V and 4 bases from J, with 15 bases between. This CDR3 comprises 14 residues. Per the germline V gene, CDR1 is SQVTM and CDR2 is ANQGSEA. CDR3 residues: CSVDPLGGLETQYF. The CDR3 coding sequence is TGCAGCGTTGATCCTTTAGGCGGACTAGAGACCCAGTACTTC.